The sequence of this T cell receptor beta chain was determined in a study of T cells in localized non-small cell lung cancer. Study-wide findings and caveats: Sequencing involved a lone tumor region, leaving heterogeneity possible. Out of the top 100 tumor clones, a median approximately 61 were seen in adjacent lung. Compared with tumor, uninvolved adjacent lung displayed greater T cell clonality, ranking highest overall. Among blood samples, higher T cell density accompanied longer overall survival.

The CDR3 is made up of 15 amino acids. Germline V gene sequence: CDR1 WSHSY, CDR2 SAAADI. V lost 4 bases and J lost 2; bases outside the gene matches: 1. The method was immunoSEQ multiplex PCR; TCRdb's version includes in-frame clones alone and lacks a portion of them. The table lists 4,400 or so clones, approximately 35% of them singletons. On this clone: Antigen unknown.

The source of this sequence is a male donor older than 55 with stage III lung adenocarcinoma. Here the sequenced sample was lung tumor tissue, taken before any cancer treatment. This chain links TRBV10-2 with TRBJ2-6; TRBD1 matches 8 bases. For the CDR3, the DNA is TGCGCCAGCAGTGCACAGGGGGCTGGGGCCAACGTCCTGACTTTC. It is translated as CASSAQGAGANVLTF.